Shown below are 16 T cell receptor beta chains from a single sample sequenced in a study of shared clonotypes between healthy human individuals. Repertoires were generated with immunoSEQ multiplex PCR, while TCRdb's copy carries only in-frame clones and drops some. Here the sample spans more than 500,000 clones, about 96% being singletons. Sequenced sample: naive CD4+ T cells sorted from blood. Subset meaning: CD45RA+ positively selected. The receptors originated from a woman in her 30s in good health.

The V gene is TRBV7-9, the J gene TRBJ1-1, with D tentatively TRBD1 (5 bases). The CDR3 extends over 16 amino acids. Germline V CDR1 and CDR2: SEHNR, FQNEAQ (reference sequence). V was cut by 5 bases and J by 1 base, with 17 bases left in between. DNA of the CDR3: TGTGCCAGCAGCCCGCAGGTGGGCCAGGGGAACACTGAAGCTTTCTTT. Its protein product is CASSPQVGQGNTEAFF.

V usage is TRBV6-1 and J usage is TRBJ1-4, with D possibly TRBD1 on 6 matching bases. V dropped 9 bases and J dropped 8 bases, with 16 bases sitting between them. The CDR3 contains 13 residues. Germline loops: CDR1 MNHNS, CDR2 SASEGT. The CDR3 DNA reads as TGTGCCAGGGTCACGAGGGGGGGAGAAAAACTGTTTTTT. This sequence encodes CARVTRGGEKLFF.

The rearrangement uses TRBV19 and TRBJ2-3; TRBD1 is a possible D gene (6 bases). V was clipped by 4 bases and J by 1 base, with 15 bases between them. This CDR3 has 16 amino acids. Germline CDR1 reads LNHDA; CDR2 reads SQIVND (reference sequence). CDR3 sequence: CASSTLQGPGTDTQYF. DNA for the CDR3: TGTGCCAGTAGTACACTACAGGGTCCGGGCACAGATACGCAGTATTTT.

The chain combines TRBV2 with TRBJ1-6; a possible D gene is TRBD1 (6 bases). This CDR3 contains 11 residues. CDR1 is SNHLY, CDR2 FYNNEI, per germline. V gave up 6 bases and J gave up 13 bases, with 10 bases separating them. The CDR3 spells CASRDSSPLHF. The CDR3, as DNA: TGTGCCAGCAGGGACAGCAGTCCCCTCCACTTT.

This sequence joins TRBV18 and TRBJ2-7; D unresolved. The germline V gene encodes CDR1 KGHSH and CDR2 LQKENI. The V end was cut by 2 bases, the J end by 2 bases, with 7 bases between. The CDR3 spans 13 residues. CDR3 nucleotide sequence: TGTGCCAGCTCACCAGTCAGCACCTACGAGCAGTACTTC. Translation gives CASSPVSTYEQYF.

In this sample, this clone turned up once. The chain links TRBV5-1 to TRBJ2-1, with TRBD2 matching over 9 bases. The junction had 8 bases not matched to a gene; V was cut back by 4 bases and J by 0 bases. CDR1 is SGHRS, CDR2 YFSETQ, per germline. The CDR3 is made up of 17 amino acids. This chain's CDR3 is CASSPLSGSVSYNEQFF. The CDR3 nucleotides are TGCGCCAGCAGCCCCCTTAGCGGGAGTGTCTCCTACAATGAGCAGTTCTTC.

CDR3 sequence: CASSYTEKLFF. The DNA of the CDR3 is TGTGCCAGCAGTTACACTGAAAAACTGTTTTTT. V and J are TRBV2 and TRBJ1-4; no reliable D call. With 5 bases removed from V and 7 bases from J, the gap between germline ends came to 5 bases. Germline loops: CDR1 SNHLY, CDR2 FYNNEI. The length of the CDR3 is 11 residues.

The V gene is TRBV2, the J gene TRBJ2-5; no clear D gene. V dropped 4 bases and J dropped 4 bases, with 10 bases sitting between them. Germline V gives CDR1 SNHLY, CDR2 FYNNEI. The CDR3 is made up of 13 amino acids. The CDR3 DNA is TGTGCCAGCAGTGCTACCAGCCCAGAGACCCAGTACTTC. Its protein is CASSATSPETQYF.

This chain uses TRBV30 with TRBJ1-3; D is unresolved. With 3 bases removed from V and 0 bases from J, the gap between germline ends came to 9 bases. The CDR3 loop spans 14 amino acids. Germline CDR1 is GTSNPN and CDR2 is SVGIG (reference sequence). Here the CDR3 reads CAWRPQSSGNTIYF. CDR3 nucleotides: TGTGCCTGGAGACCTCAGAGCTCTGGAAACACCATATATTTT.

The chain joins TRBV19 to TRBJ1-1; D unclear. Germline-derived CDR1 and CDR2 are LNHDA and SQIVND (reference sequence). Trimming took off 3 bases at V and 8 bases at J, with 7 bases between the two ends. CDR3 length equals 11 residues. The CDR3 sequence: CASSMGIEAFF. Here the CDR3 DNA reads TGTGCCAGTAGTATGGGGATAGAAGCTTTCTTT.

This clone was counted once. This chain connects TRBV25-1 to TRBJ1-2, with D possibly being TRBD1 (5 bases). The CDR3 covers 14 residues. Germline V gene data show CDR1 as MGHDK and CDR2 as SYGVNS. The ends were cut back, 3 bases at V and 7 bases at J, with 15 bases in the middle. This chain's CDR3 is CASSEWVRGGGYTF. For the CDR3, the DNA is TGTGCCAGCAGTGAGTGGGTGAGGGGAGGTGGCTACACCTTC.

This clone was found once. The chain has TRBV5-4 and TRBJ2-1; 14 nucleotides line up with TRBD2. Germline V gives CDR1 SGHNT, CDR2 YYREEE (reference sequence). This CDR3 has 16 residues. J was trimmed by 7 bases and V by 2 bases; bases with no gene match: 5. The CDR3 reads CASSLPGLAGENEQFF. The CDR3 bases are TGTGCCAGCAGCTTACCGGGACTAGCGGGAGAAAATGAGCAGTTCTTC. Looking up the rest from reference TRBV5-4 and TRBJ2-1 gives the full variable domain: ETGVTQSPTHLIKTRGQQVTLRCSSQSGHNTVSWYQQALGQGPQFIFQYYREEENGRGNFPPRFSGLQFPNYSSELNVNALELDDSALYLCASSLPGLAGENEQFFGPGTRLTVL.

J is TRBJ2-7 and V is TRBV11-1, with TRBD1 matching 9 bases. Germline V lookup: CDR1 SGHAT, CDR2 FQDESV (reference sequence). Trimming at V came to 1 base and at J to 3 bases, leaving 4 bases not matched to a gene. This CDR3 is 15 amino acids long. The CDR3 loop is CASSLGPGQGYEQYF. CDR3 bases: TGTGCCAGCAGCTTAGGCCCGGGACAGGGCTACGAGCAGTACTTC.

The chain couples TRBV5-8 to TRBJ2-3; D possibly corresponds to TRBD2 (6 bases). The CDR3 spans 14 residues. V was shortened by 2 bases and J by 2 bases, with 9 bases between the two germline ends. Per germline, CDR1 SGHTS and CDR2 YDEGEE. CDR3 nucleotides: TGTGCCAGCAGCTTCGGGACTGCCACAGATACGCAGTATTTT. Translated, it gives CASSFGTATDTQYF.

This rearrangement joins TRBV7-2 to TRBJ2-1; 8 bases fit TRBD2. The CDR3 is 15 amino acids. Germline V CDR1 and CDR2: SGHTA, FQGNSA. V trimming: 4 bases; J trimming: 7 bases; junction bases outside the gene matches: 9. The CDR3 DNA reads TGTGCCAGCAGCTACCCGCGCGGGAGGCGGAATGAGCAGTTCTTC. This encodes CASSYPRGRRNEQFF. The full variable domain, its missing parts supplied by reference TRBV7-2 and TRBJ2-1, is GAGVSQSPSNKVTEKGKDVELRCDPISGHTALYWYRQSLGQGLEFLIYFQGNSAPDKSGLPSDRFSAERTGGSVSTLTIQRTQQEDSAVYLCASSYPRGRRNEQFFGPGTRLTVL.

This clone was detected only once. The genes are TRBV6-5 and TRBJ1-3, with unresolved D. Per germline, CDR1 MNHEY and CDR2 SVGAGI. V lost 2 bases to trimming and J lost 4 bases, with 9 bases between them. This CDR3 region has 14 residues. CDR3 protein: CASSYRGGGNTIYF. CDR3 sequence (DNA): TGTGCCAGCAGTTACCGGGGTGGGGGAAACACCATATATTTT.